The 29 T cell receptor beta chains below come from one sample, sequenced in a study of blood T cell repertoires in COVID-19. Measured with immunoSEQ multiplex PCR; TCRdb has only the in-frame clones, and not every one. The data contain 150,000 to 200,000 clones, more than 75% of them singletons. The sequencing input was peripheral blood. The receptor source for this set is a man aged 35-49 years with active or convalescent COVID-19.

V gene TRBV3-1 (or the pseudogene TRBV3-2) combines with J gene TRBJ2-2, with TRBD1 matching over 7 bases. Germline V gene lookup returns CDR1 LGHDT and CDR2 YNNKEL (reference sequence). The CDR3 length is 14 residues. V lost 8 bases and J lost 2; bases outside the gene matches: 5. CDR3 in DNA: TGTGCCAGCCAGACAGGGCGTAACACCGGGGAGCTGTTTTTT. It codes for CASQTGRNTGELFF.

This clone showed up just once. This chain links TRBV6-5 with TRBJ2-5; D uncertain. Looked up from germline, CDR1 is MNHEY and CDR2 is SVGAGI. CDR3 size: 14 residues. V gave up 6 bases and J gave up 5 bases, with 16 bases separating them. The CDR3 region is CASSARSGRETQYF. The CDR3 DNA is TGTGCCAGCAGCGCACGGTCGGGTAGGGAGACCCAGTACTTC.

This clone occurred once. The V and J genes are TRBV19 and TRBJ1-1; 7 nucleotides match TRBD1. Trimming at V came to 10 bases and at J to 5 bases, leaving 7 bases not matched to a gene. This CDR3 is 12 amino acids long. Germline V gene sequence: CDR1 LNHDA, CDR2 SQIVND (reference sequence). DNA of the CDR3: TGTGCCACCCGACAGGGCACTACTGAAGCTTTCTTT. As protein: CATRQGTTEAFF. Filled out from reference TRBV19 and TRBJ1-1, the complete variable domain reads DGGITQSPKYLFRKEGQNVTLSCEQNLNHDAMYWYRQDPGQGLRLIYYSQIVNDFQKGDIAEGYSVSREKKESFPLTVTSAQKNPTAFYLCATRQGTTEAFFGQGTRLTVV.

This chain joins TRBV6-6 and TRBJ1-4, with TRBD1 identical over 7 bases. The germline gives CDR1 MNHNY, CDR2 SVGAGI (reference sequence). The CDR3 is made up of 18 amino acids. V lost 5 bases and J lost 6; bases outside the gene matches: 18. The CDR3 is CASSPQTGSYARDEKLFF. DNA for the CDR3: TGTGCCAGCAGTCCACAGACAGGGAGTTACGCTCGCGATGAAAAACTGTTTTTT.

The chain is built from TRBV15 and TRBJ1-1; a possible D gene is TRBD1 (6 bases). CDR1 LNHNV and CDR2 YYDKDF come from the germline V gene (reference sequence). The CDR3 spans 11 residues. V shed 5 bases and J shed 11 bases, with 12 bases lying between them. The CDR3 DNA reads as TGTGCCACCAGCGATGGGGGCTGGGCTTTCTTT. Translating it yields CATSDGGWAFF.

This chain uses TRBV19 with TRBJ1-3, with D tentatively TRBD1 (5 bases). This CDR3 is 15 amino acids long. Germline V CDR1 and CDR2: LNHDA, SQIVND (reference sequence). V was trimmed by 2 bases and J by 4 bases, leaving 12 bases between them. CDR3 sequence: CASSILRGAGNTIYF. Written as DNA, the CDR3 is TGTGCCAGTAGTATATTAAGGGGCGCGGGAAACACCATATATTTT.

The chain carries TRBV4-1 and TRBJ1-5, with D possibly matching TRBD1 (5 bases). The CDR3 totals 14 residues. CDR1 is MGHRA, CDR2 YSYEKL, per germline. Trimming took off 5 bases at V and 7 bases at J, with 15 bases between the two ends. CDR3 residues: CASSGPGAGQPQHF. The CDR3 nucleotides are TGCGCCAGCAGCGGCCCTGGGGCAGGGCAGCCCCAGCATTTT.

V is TRBV24-1 and J is TRBJ2-3; TRBD1 aligns across 10 bases. Germline V gene lookup returns CDR1 KGHDR and CDR2 SFDVKD. Germline trimming cut 6 bases from V and 1 base from J; bases unmatched to any gene: 3. The CDR3 runs 15 residues. The CDR3 spells CATSQTGGGTDTQYF. The CDR3 coding sequence is TGTGCCACCAGTCAGACAGGGGGCGGCACAGATACGCAGTATTTT.

The CDR3 DNA follows: TGTGCCAGCAGCGTATCGTTATTGAGTCTTGGAAACACCATATATTTT. Encoded protein: CASSVSLLSLGNTIYF. V and J are TRBV9 and TRBJ1-3; D not certain. The CDR3 totals 16 residues. Per germline, CDR1 SGDLS and CDR2 YYNGEE. V dropped 1 base and J dropped 3 bases, with 14 bases sitting between them.

The chain employs TRBV2 and TRBJ2-7; 7 nucleotides match TRBD1. V lost 5 bases and J lost 3; bases outside the gene matches: 1. This CDR3 has 12 amino acids. Germline V lookup: CDR1 SNHLY, CDR2 FYNNEI. The CDR3, as DNA: TGTGCCAGCAGTTGGGACAGCTACGAGCAGTACTTC. It is translated as CASSWDSYEQYF.

The J gene is TRBJ1-2, the V gene TRBV29-1; 9 bases match TRBD1. Per germline, CDR1 SQVTM and CDR2 ANQGSEA. CDR3 length: 15 amino acids. V lost 3 bases and J lost 1; bases outside the gene matches: 6. In nucleotides, the CDR3 is TGCAGCGTTGATGCGGGACAGGGCTATAACTATGGCTACACCTTC. Residues: CSVDAGQGYNYGYTF. Using reference TRBV29-1 and TRBJ1-2 for the parts outside the CDR3, the full variable domain is SAVISQKPSRDICQRGTSLTIQCQVDSQVTMMFWYRQQPGQSLTLIATANQGSEATYESGFVIDKFPISRPNLTFSTLTVSNMSPEDSSIYLCSVDAGQGYNYGYTFGSGTRLTVV.

The chain couples TRBV19 to TRBJ2-3, with 12 nucleotides matching TRBD1. Per germline, CDR1 LNHDA and CDR2 SQIVND (reference sequence). Trimming at V came to 3 bases and at J to 6 bases, leaving 4 bases not matched to a gene. CDR3 length: 15 amino acids. CDR3 DNA: TGTGCCAGTAGTATTGGGGACAGGGGGCCCGATACGCAGTATTTT. This encodes CASSIGDRGPDTQYF. The full variable domain, in which reference TRBV19 and TRBJ2-3 provide the parts outside the CDR3, is DGGITQSPKYLFRKEGQNVTLSCEQNLNHDAMYWYRQDPGQGLRLIYYSQIVNDFQKGDIAEGYSVSREKKESFPLTVTSAQKNPTAFYLCASSIGDRGPDTQYFGPGTRLTVL.

The chain has TRBV19 and TRBJ2-1; TRBD2 matches at 12 bases. The V segment lost 3 bases and the J segment 8 bases; nucleotides outside the gene matches: 14. The CDR3 sequence is 18 residues long. The V gene's germline CDR1 is LNHDA and CDR2 SQIVND (reference sequence). This CDR3 reads CASSILVASGRAGYEQFF. The CDR3 DNA is TGTGCCAGTAGTATTTTAGTGGCTAGCGGGAGGGCCGGCTATGAGCAGTTCTTC. The whole variable domain, filled in from reference TRBV19 and TRBJ2-1, reads DGGITQSPKYLFRKEGQNVTLSCEQNLNHDAMYWYRQDPGQGLRLIYYSQIVNDFQKGDIAEGYSVSREKKESFPLTVTSAQKNPTAFYLCASSILVASGRAGYEQFFGPGTRLTVL.

The chain couples TRBV13 to TRBJ1-1; 10 bases map to TRBD1. The CDR3 extends over 14 amino acids. Trimming at V came to 6 bases and at J to 6 bases, leaving 7 bases not matched to a gene. CDR1 is PRHDT, CDR2 FYEKMQ, per germline (reference sequence). CDR3 region: CASRTGTGASEAFF. CDR3 coding DNA: TGTGCCAGCAGAACCGGGACAGGGGCGTCTGAAGCTTTCTTT. The entire variable domain, with the rest obtained from reference TRBV13 and TRBJ1-1, is as follows: AAGVIQSPRHLIKEKRETATLKCYPIPRHDTVYWYQQGPGQDPQFLISFYEKMQSDKGSIPDRFSAQQFSDYHSELNMSSLELGDSALYFCASRTGTGASEAFFGQGTRLTVV.

The chain recombines TRBV27 with TRBJ1-6; unclear D gene. Germline CDR1 reads MNHEY; CDR2 reads SMNVEV (reference sequence). The V gene lost 0 bases and the J gene lost 8 bases, with 8 bases spanning the gap. CDR3 size: 14 residues. In DNA form, the CDR3 reads TGTGCCAGCAGTTTATCGAGGGTCGATTCACCCCTCCACTTT. Residues: CASSLSRVDSPLHF.

This clone was seen a single time. V gene TRBV7-8 combines with J gene TRBJ1-4, with 9 bases matching TRBD1. This CDR3 is built from 18 residues. The J segment lost 6 bases and the V segment lost 4 bases, leaving 15 bases of the junction unmatched. Germline values: CDR1 SGHVS, CDR2 FQNEAQ. CDR3 bases: TGTGCCAGCAGCTCCGCTAGGCGGGGACAGGGAATATATGAAAAACTGTTTTTT. Translation: CASSSARRGQGIYEKLFF. Using reference TRBV7-8 and TRBJ1-4 for the parts outside the CDR3, the full variable domain is GAGVSQSPRYKVAKRGQDVALRCDPISGHVSLFWYQQALGQGPEFLTYFQNEAQLDKSGLPSDRFFAERPEGSVSTLKIQRTQQEDSAVYLCASSSARRGQGIYEKLFFGSGTQLSVL.

J is TRBJ1-1 and V is TRBV6-2 or TRBV6-3; no firm D call. Germline CDR1 and CDR2: MNHEY and SVGEGT. V was pared by 1 base and J by 3 bases, with 15 bases between. The CDR3 is made up of 16 amino acids. Here the CDR3 reads CASSYLRVRRDTEAFF. The CDR3 nucleotides read TGTGCCAGCAGTTACTTGAGGGTACGTCGAGACACTGAAGCTTTCTTT.

The gene calls are TRBV28 and TRBJ2-5, with 9 bases aligning to TRBD2. J was trimmed by 1 base and V by 11 bases; bases with no gene match: 8. Germline-derived CDR1 and CDR2 are MDHEN and SYDVKM. The CDR3 is 14 amino acids. CDR3 nucleotides: TGTGCCGGCTCGACTAGCGGAGTCCAAGAGACCCAGTACTTC. Its translation is CAGSTSGVQETQYF.

V and J are TRBV18 and TRBJ2-4; 11 nucleotides agree with TRBD2. The germline V gene encodes CDR1 KGHSH and CDR2 LQKENI. The CDR3 has 18 residues. The junction had 6 bases not matched to a gene; V was cut back by 2 bases and J by 0 bases. The DNA for the CDR3 is TGTGCCAGCTCACCAGGGACTAGCGGAACGATAGCCAAAAACATTCAGTACTTC. The encoded protein is CASSPGTSGTIAKNIQYF.

V is TRBV10-1 and J is TRBJ1-1, with a tentative D call TRBD1 (6 bases). V was pared by 8 bases and J by 1 base, with 8 bases between. There are 12 residues in the CDR3. CDR1 and CDR2 from the germline V gene are WNHNN and SYGVQD (reference sequence). CDR3 in DNA: TGCGCCAGCGGGGGCCCGAACACTGAAGCTTTCTTT. Amino acids: CASGGPNTEAFF.

The chain is built from TRBV7-9 and TRBJ2-3; D unresolved. The CDR3 sequence is 13 residues long. Trimming took 3 bases from V and 2 from J, leaving 6 bases between them. From germline, CDR1 is SEHNR and CDR2 FQNEAQ (reference sequence). As DNA, the CDR3 is TGTGCCAGCAGCTTGCTACCCACAGATACGCAGTATTTT. Amino acid sequence: CASSLLPTDTQYF.

This chain connects TRBV27 to TRBJ1-5; D gene ambiguous. Germline V lookup: CDR1 MNHEY, CDR2 SMNVEV (reference sequence). CDR3 length equals 15 residues. The ends were cut back, 6 bases at V and 1 base at J, with 13 bases in the middle. CDR3 DNA sequence: TGTGCCAGCAGCCGGACTGCCTGGAGCAATCAGCCCCAGCATTTT. Its translation: CASSRTAWSNQPQHF.

V and J are TRBV5-1 and TRBJ2-7, with D perhaps TRBD2 (6 bases). CDR1 and CDR2 (germline): SGHRS, YFSETQ. The CDR3 is made up of 17 amino acids. Trimming took 3 bases from V and 7 from J, leaving 26 bases between them. The CDR3 bases are TGCGCCAGCAGCTCCCTGTCCTCGTTACGACTAGGCGGGGAGCAGTACTTC. This sequence encodes CASSSLSSLRLGGEQYF.

The genes are TRBV28 and TRBJ2-4; unclear D gene. The germline gives CDR1 MDHEN, CDR2 SYDVKM. V lost 6 bases and J lost 0, with 15 bases in between. The CDR3 contains 16 residues. CDR3 sequence reads: CASRGERTLAKNIQYF. The CDR3, as DNA: TGTGCCAGCAGAGGAGAGAGAACCCTAGCCAAAAACATTCAGTACTTC. Variable domain in full (rest from reference TRBV28 and TRBJ2-4): DVKVTQSSRYLVKRTGEKVFLECVQDMDHENMFWYRQDPGLGLRLIYFSYDVKMKEKGDIPEGYSVSREKKERFSLILESASTNQTSMYLCASRGERTLAKNIQYFGAGTRLSVL.

This clone was observed once. This chain joins TRBV19 and TRBJ1-3; D gene ambiguous. This CDR3 has 14 amino acids. Per germline, CDR1 LNHDA and CDR2 SQIVND (reference sequence). V lost 5 bases and J 3 bases, leaving 11 bases between the germline ends. CDR3 loop: CASSAGGLGNTIYF. CDR3 bases: TGTGCCAGTAGTGCGGGCGGGCTTGGAAACACCATATATTTT.

V gene TRBV15 combines with J gene TRBJ1-1; 11 bases align to TRBD1. Trimming took 4 bases from V and 8 from J; bases not matched to a gene: 9. The CDR3 has 15 amino acids. Germline lookup yields CDR1 LNHNV and CDR2 YYDKDF (reference sequence). CDR3 residues: CATSNSRTGGREAFF. The CDR3 nucleotides are TGTGCCACCAGCAATTCGCGGACAGGGGGCAGGGAAGCTTTCTTT.

V is TRBV2 and J is TRBJ1-4, with a tentative D call TRBD1 (5 bases). Looked up from germline, CDR1 is SNHLY and CDR2 is FYNNEI. Trimming removed 7 bases from V and 5 bases from J, with 14 bases in between. The CDR3 is made up of 14 amino acids. CDR3 in DNA: TGTGCCAGCAAGGGTGACAGTAAGAATGAAAAACTGTTTTTT. Translation gives CASKGDSKNEKLFF.

The V gene is TRBV19, the J gene TRBJ2-7; D unclear. V lost 3 bases and J 6 bases, leaving 9 bases between the germline ends. Per the germline V gene, CDR1 is LNHDA and CDR2 is SQIVND (reference sequence). The CDR3 totals 12 residues. CDR3 sequence: CASSISLSEQYF. In DNA form, the CDR3 reads TGTGCCAGTAGTATTTCCCTCTCCGAGCAGTACTTC. Complete variable domain (other parts from reference TRBV19 and TRBJ2-7): DGGITQSPKYLFRKEGQNVTLSCEQNLNHDAMYWYRQDPGQGLRLIYYSQIVNDFQKGDIAEGYSVSREKKESFPLTVTSAQKNPTAFYLCASSISLSEQYFGPGTRLTVT.

The chain uses TRBV20-1 and TRBJ2-3, with D perhaps matching TRBD2 (6 bases). V gave up 3 bases and J gave up 2 bases, with 15 bases separating them. Germline values: CDR1 DFQATT, CDR2 SNEGSKA (reference sequence). This CDR3 is 15 amino acids long. The CDR3 sequence: CSASSGREDTDTQYF. The CDR3 DNA reads TGCAGTGCTAGTTCGGGTAGGGAGGACACAGATACGCAGTATTTT.